The clone carrying this T cell receptor (beta chain) was found a few times. Single cDNA molecules in the library carried unique molecular identifiers attached during preparation. MiXCR, applied by TCRdb to the 5' RACE reads, yields one record per CDR3 protein. The profile shows 65,000 to 95,000 distinct CDR3 sequences, about 7.7% of them singletons. Germline V lookup: CDR1 MGHRA, CDR2 YSYEKL. This CDR3 spans 16 amino acids. V lost 4 bases and J lost 3; bases outside the gene matches: 3. This sample stems from a study of human T cells and chemical hapten exposure. It was unfractionated whole blood from which total RNA was extracted.

The genes are TRBV4-1 and TRBJ2-3; TRBD2 matches 14 bases. The TCR originated in a male donor in good health. This chain's CDR3 is CASSPGTSGSTDTQYF. The CDR3, as DNA: TGCGCCAGCAGCCCTGGGACTAGCGGGAGTACAGATACGCAGTATTTT.